Reported below is one T cell receptor beta chain. Its cognate antigen is unknown. Germline CDR1 SQVTM, CDR2 ANQGSEA. Deletions cut 7 bases from V and 4 bases from J, with 10 bases between. The CDR3 covers 11 residues. Blood sampling was done at baseline, cycle 4 day 1, and cycle 7 day 1. The repertoire was sequenced with immunoSEQ multiplex PCR; TCRdb's copy has only in-frame clones and lacks some. The sample lists tens of thousands of clones; about nine tenths were seen once. The sample belongs to a study of OX40 agonist ivuxolimab in advanced cancers. Study at large: The study enrolled dose-escalation patients with hepatocellular carcinoma, melanoma, renal cell or head and neck cancer.

Overall study results and limits: In the 0.1 to 3.0 mg/kg range, CD4+ and CD8+ blood T cells had expanded clonally by week 6.

This TCR was recovered from an adult with an advanced solid tumor such as melanoma, head and neck, liver or kidney cancer. The specimen comprised CD4+ or CD8+ T cells sorted from blood, sampled in a trial of the OX40 agonist ivuxolimab. The V and J genes are TRBV29-1 and TRBJ1-2; D remains ambiguous. The CDR3 DNA sequence: TGCAGCGCTGCCGGAGCCTATGGCTACACCTTC. As protein: CSAAGAYGYTF.